This T cell receptor (beta chain) was obtained from a study of a mutant IDH1 vaccine in newly diagnosed glioma (dated by TCRdb to 2020 to 2023). General notes on the study: Vaccination was initiated 4-6 weeks after radiotherapy alone, or concurrently with temozolomide cycles in the chemotherapy-containing groups. Of the approximately 33 patients who were treated, around 62% were male and approximately 40% were female, and the mean age was around 40 years. Before enrollment, patients had received standard therapy of radiotherapy alone, temozolomide alone, or radiochemotherapy with temozolomide; most received the combination. The week-35 safety follow-up took place at visit V12, and the week-47 end of study took place at visit V13. Six visits were used for peripheral blood collection: V03 (baseline), V05, V07, V10, V12 and V13. Longitudinal TCRB deep sequencing was performed for 25 to 30 treated patients wherever samples were available for exploratory analyses. What the work shows at the level of the full study, not this receptor alone: No apparent relationship was observed between pseudoprogression and alterations in the top peripheral T cell clonotypes detected by TCRB sequencing. According to the authors, sample limitations meant that analyses of patient blood samples could not be reproduced. Immune responses induced by the vaccine were seen in 93.3% of patients across multiple MHC alleles. PBMC samples for TCRB deep sequencing were selected based on availability.

According to the germline V gene, CDR1 reads SGHDN and CDR2 reads FVKESK. Cut back by 0 bases and 0 bases, the V and J ends lie 27 bases apart. The CDR3, from cysteine to phenylalanine, totals 21 residues. This entry keeps only the CDR3 DNA: 63 bases, framed from base 1. To note about this clone: The antigen it recognizes is unknown. One base away there is no much larger clone; base qualities are not given.

The time point label corresponds to: week 35, safety follow-up. Each vaccine dose, consisting of 300 ug of a 20-mer mutant IDH1 peptide in Montanide, was administered subcutaneously with topical imiquimod. Patients were given eight vaccinations, in weeks 1, 3, 5, 7, 11, 15, 19 and 23, which matched visits V03 through V10. Newly diagnosed WHO grade 3 or 4 IDH1-mutant astrocytomas showing loss of nuclear ATRX were present in the donors. The samples were drawn from NOA16, a multicentre, single-arm, open-label phase I trial in Germany that tested a mutant IDH1 peptide vaccine in humans for the first time. Genomic DNA for TCRB sequencing was isolated from EDTA blood with the DNeasy Blood and Tissue Kit. The library was built by means of the immunoSEQ multiplex PCR assay. Rearranged TCR beta chain sequences were amplified using the hsTCRB Kit according to the manufacturer's protocol. An Illumina MiSeq was used to sequence the TCRB libraries. The paper's data handling went like this. The proprietary platform of the kit vendor was used for demultiplexing, trimming and gene mapping. TCRdb took over this immuneACCESS table, retaining in-frame rearrangements with V and J assigned. Such tables are incomplete; in checked studies, under half of the missing clones stem from an unresolved V gene, and the remainder is unexplained. The D gene and trimming were derived from the DNA, and the V and J assignments and clone size from that table. The sample table shows roughly 30,000 clones, and more than 75% are seen once. The top ten clonotypes cover approximately 15% of the sample.

In this chain, TRBV14 is recombined with TRBJ2-7; the D element might be TRBD1 or TRBD2, as each aligns at 5 bases. The material sequenced was PBMCs, taken from a glioma patient whose treatment included an IDH1 peptide vaccine. This clonotype was obtained from a man aged 25-45 years with glioma. The DNA reads as follows: TGTGCCAGCAGCCAAGATTATGTGCCCCGCCCTGGGGACCGAACCTCCTACGAGCAGTACTTC. It encodes CASSQDYVPRPGDRTSYEQYF.